The T cell receptor (beta chain) under discussion was sequenced for a study of cytomegalovirus exposure and HLA in healthy donors. PCR employed 60 Vbeta and 13 Jbeta primers. The method was immunoSEQ multiplex PCR; TCRdb's version includes in-frame clones alone and lacks a portion of them. The sample table sets out around 37,000 clones. V dropped 8 bases and J dropped 10; count of bases not matched to a gene: 11. The CDR3 is 13 residues long. Germline CDR1 reads SQVTM; CDR2 reads ANQGSEA. The V and J genes are TRBV29-1 and TRBJ2-1, with TRBD1 identical over 10 bases. Source material: PBMCs. This receptor was obtained from a human donor in good health. The CDR3 DNA sequence: TGCAGCTCATTGACAGGGGGCGCGAGAGAGCAGTTCTTC. Protein product: CSSLTGGAREQFF.